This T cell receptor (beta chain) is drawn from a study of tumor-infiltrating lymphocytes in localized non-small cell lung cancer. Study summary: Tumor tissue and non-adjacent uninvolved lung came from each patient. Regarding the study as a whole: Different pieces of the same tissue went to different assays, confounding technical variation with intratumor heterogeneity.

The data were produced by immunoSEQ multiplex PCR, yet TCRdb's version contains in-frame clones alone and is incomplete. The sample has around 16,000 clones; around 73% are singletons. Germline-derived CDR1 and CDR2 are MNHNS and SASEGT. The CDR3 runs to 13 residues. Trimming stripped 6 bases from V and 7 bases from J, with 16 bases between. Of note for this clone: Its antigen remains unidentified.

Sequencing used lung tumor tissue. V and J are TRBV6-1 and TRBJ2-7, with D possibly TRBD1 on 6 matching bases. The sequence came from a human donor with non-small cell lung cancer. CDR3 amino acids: CASRLRGPGEQYF. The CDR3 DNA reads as TGTGCCAGCAGACTCAGGGGTCCGGGAGAGCAGTACTTC.